Below are 3 T cell receptor beta chains sequenced from a single sample in a study of blood T cell repertoires in COVID-19. The data were produced by immunoSEQ multiplex PCR, yet TCRdb's version contains in-frame clones alone and is incomplete. The data contain 150,000 to 200,000 clones, around 89% of them singletons. The source material was peripheral blood. These receptors all stem from a man between 18 and 35 years old who had recovered from COVID-19.

This chain joins TRBV4-1 and TRBJ1-2, with unresolved D. The CDR3 is 13 amino acids. Germline assignment: CDR1 MGHRA and CDR2 YSYEKL. V lost 4 bases to trimming and J lost 3 bases, with 9 bases between them. The CDR3 spells CASSLPGDYGYTF. The CDR3 DNA follows: TGCGCCAGCAGCCTACCCGGGGACTATGGCTACACCTTC.

V gene TRBV5-8 combines with J gene TRBJ2-7, with TRBD2 as a possible D gene (6 bases). V lost 2 bases and J 0 bases, leaving 15 bases between the germline ends. Germline V CDR1 and CDR2: SGHTS, YDEGEE. This CDR3 region has 16 residues. In nucleotides, the CDR3 is TGTGCCAGCAGCTTTCGGGGGTCGGGGTTCTCCTACGAGCAGTACTTC. Its protein is CASSFRGSGFSYEQYF. The full variable domain, completed using reference TRBV5-8 and TRBJ2-7, is EAGVTQSPTHLIKTRGQQATLRCSPISGHTSVYWYQQALGLGLQFLLWYDEGEERNRGNFPPRFSGRQFPNYSSELNVNALELEDSALYLCASSFRGSGFSYEQYFGPGTRLTVT.

The table lists this clone with a few counts. The rearrangement links TRBV10-3 to TRBJ1-1, with 9 bases lining up with TRBD1. Germline CDR1 is ENHRY and CDR2 is SYGVKD. This CDR3 has 13 amino acids. Trimming cost V 6 bases and J 1 base; bases outside gene matches: 0. The CDR3 coding sequence is TGTGCCATCAGGGACAGGGGGAACACTGAAGCTTTCTTT. This codes for CAIRDRGNTEAFF.